Listed below are T cell receptor beta chains from one sample, sequenced in a study of blood T cell repertoires in COVID-19. Sequenced by immunoSEQ multiplex PCR; TCRdb stores in-frame clones only, minus some. The table includes approximately 400,000 clones, around 87% detected once. Sample: PBMCs or T cells enriched from blood (not recorded which). Receptors were obtained from a man aged 30 to 39 who had recovered from COVID-19. Each CDR3 is given with its conserved first and last residue. D genes are given only for firm matches.

V,J,D,DNA,CDR3
TRBV29-1,TRBJ1-3,TRBD1,TGCAGCGGACGGACAGGTAGCTCTGGAAACACCATATATTTT,CSGRTGSSGNTIYF
TRBV30,TRBJ1-2,NA,TGTGCCTGGAGTGTACCCCTAACGGGTGGCTACACCTTC,CAWSVPLTGGYTF
TRBV2,TRBJ2-3,NA,TGTGCCAGCAGTGAACCGGGTTTGACAGATACGCAGTATTTT,CASSEPGLTDTQYF
TRBV6-5,TRBJ1-2,NA,TGTGCCAGCAGTTACTCGAAAAGGGGCTATGGCTACACCTTC,CASSYSKRGYGYTF
TRBV15,TRBJ2-5,TRBD2,TGTGCCACCAGCAGAGAGAGACTAGCGGGCAAAGAGACCCAGTACTTC,CATSRERLAGKETQYF
TRBV5-1,TRBJ2-3,NA,TGCGCCAGCAGCTTTCGACAGCACACAGATACGCAGTATTTT,CASSFRQHTDTQYF
TRBV19,TRBJ1-5,NA,TGTGCCAGTAGTATTTTGTCTTCTTCTAGCAATCAGCCCCAGCATTTT,CASSILSSSSNQPQHF
TRBV20-1,TRBJ2-3,NA,TGCAGTGCCGGAGGCACAGATACGCAGTATTTT,CSAGGTDTQYF
TRBV20-1,TRBJ2-5,NA,TGCAGTGCTAGCCAGAAGACCCAGTACTTC,CSASQKTQYF
TRBV30,TRBJ1-1,NA,TGTGCCTGGGGAGGGCTCAGGGATGAAGCTTTCTTT,CAWGGLRDEAFF